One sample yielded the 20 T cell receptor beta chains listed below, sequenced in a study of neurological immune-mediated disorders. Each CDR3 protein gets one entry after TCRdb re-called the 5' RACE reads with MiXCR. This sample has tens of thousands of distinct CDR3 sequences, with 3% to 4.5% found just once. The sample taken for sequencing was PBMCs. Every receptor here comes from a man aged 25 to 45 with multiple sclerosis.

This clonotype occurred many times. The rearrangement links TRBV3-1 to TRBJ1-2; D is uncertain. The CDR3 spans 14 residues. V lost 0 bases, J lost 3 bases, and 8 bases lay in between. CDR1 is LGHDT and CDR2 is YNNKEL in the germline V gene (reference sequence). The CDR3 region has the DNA TGTGCCAGCAGCCAAGATTCCGGATACTATGGCTACACCTTC. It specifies CASSQDSGYYGYTF.

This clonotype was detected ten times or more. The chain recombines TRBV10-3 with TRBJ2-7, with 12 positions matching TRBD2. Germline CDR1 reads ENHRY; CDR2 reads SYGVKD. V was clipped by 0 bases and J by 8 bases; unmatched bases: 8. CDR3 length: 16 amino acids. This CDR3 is CAISESGPSGGAQQYF. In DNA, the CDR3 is TGTGCCATCAGTGAGTCTGGGCCTAGCGGGGGGGCCCAGCAGTACTTC.

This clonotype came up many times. CDR3 DNA sequence: TGCAGTGCTAGAGATGGACTAATCTACGAGCAGTACTTC. Amino acid sequence: CSARDGLIYEQYF. The chain is built from TRBV20-1 and TRBJ2-7, with D possibly being TRBD2 (6 bases). Germline loops: CDR1 DFQATT, CDR2 SNEGSKA (reference sequence). The germline V and J ends were trimmed by 0 bases and 3 bases, with 9 bases remaining between them. This CDR3 is 13 amino acids long.

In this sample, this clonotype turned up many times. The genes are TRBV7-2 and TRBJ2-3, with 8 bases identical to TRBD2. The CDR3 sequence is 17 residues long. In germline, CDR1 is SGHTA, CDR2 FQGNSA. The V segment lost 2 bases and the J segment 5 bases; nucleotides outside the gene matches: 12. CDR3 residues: CASSLRARRGAKDTQYF. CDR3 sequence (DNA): TGTGCCAGCAGCTTAAGAGCGCGGCGGGGGGCGAAAGATACGCAGTATTTT.

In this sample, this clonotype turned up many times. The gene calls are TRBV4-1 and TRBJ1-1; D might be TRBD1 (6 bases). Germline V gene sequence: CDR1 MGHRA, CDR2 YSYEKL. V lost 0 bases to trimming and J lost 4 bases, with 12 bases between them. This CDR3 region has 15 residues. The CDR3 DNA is TGCGCCAGCAGCCAAGATCCCTCCAGGGGCACTGAAGCTTTCTTT. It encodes CASSQDPSRGTEAFF.

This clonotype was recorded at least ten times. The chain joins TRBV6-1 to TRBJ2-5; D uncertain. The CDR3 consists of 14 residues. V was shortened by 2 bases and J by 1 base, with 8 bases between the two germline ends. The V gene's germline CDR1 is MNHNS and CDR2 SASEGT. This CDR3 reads CASSELAAQETQYF. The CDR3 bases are TGTGCCAGCAGTGAATTGGCGGCCCAAGAGACCCAGTACTTC.

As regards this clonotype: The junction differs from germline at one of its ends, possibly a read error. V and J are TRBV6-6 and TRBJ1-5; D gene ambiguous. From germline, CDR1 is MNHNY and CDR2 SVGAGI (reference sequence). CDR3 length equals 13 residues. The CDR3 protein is CASSPEFNQPQNF. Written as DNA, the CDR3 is TGTGCCAGCAGCCCCGAGTTCAATCAGCCCCAGAATTTT.

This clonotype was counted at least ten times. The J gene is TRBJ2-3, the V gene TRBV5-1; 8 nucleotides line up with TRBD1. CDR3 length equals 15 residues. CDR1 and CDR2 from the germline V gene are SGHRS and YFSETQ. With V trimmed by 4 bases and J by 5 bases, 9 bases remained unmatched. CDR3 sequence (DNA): TGCGCCAGCAGCCTCGGGACAGGTGGGCAAGATACGCAGTATTTT. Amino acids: CASSLGTGGQDTQYF. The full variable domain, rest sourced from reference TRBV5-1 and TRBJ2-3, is KAGVTQTPRYLIKTRGQQVTLSCSPISGHRSVSWYQQTPGQGLQFLFEYFSETQRNKGNFPGRFSGRQFSNSRSEMNVSTLELGDSALYLCASSLGTGGQDTQYFGPGTRLTVL.

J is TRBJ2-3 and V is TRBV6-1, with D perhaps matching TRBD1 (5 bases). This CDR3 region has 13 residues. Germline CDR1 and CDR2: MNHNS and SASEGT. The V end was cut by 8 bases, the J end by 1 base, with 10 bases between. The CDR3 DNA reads TGTGCCAGCCTGAAAGGGGGCACAGATACGCAGTATTTT. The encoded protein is CASLKGGTDTQYF.

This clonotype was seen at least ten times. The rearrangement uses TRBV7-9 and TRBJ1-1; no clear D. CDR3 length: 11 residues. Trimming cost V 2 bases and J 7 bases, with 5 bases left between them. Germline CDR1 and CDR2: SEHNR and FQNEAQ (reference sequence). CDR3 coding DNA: TGTGCCAGCAGCTTATTCGATGAAGCTTTCTTT. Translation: CASSLFDEAFF.

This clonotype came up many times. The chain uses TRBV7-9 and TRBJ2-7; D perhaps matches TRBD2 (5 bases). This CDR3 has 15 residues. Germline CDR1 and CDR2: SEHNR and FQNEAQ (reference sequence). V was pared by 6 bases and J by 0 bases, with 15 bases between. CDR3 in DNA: TGTGCCAGCAGTCTTGAGGGTGGTTCCTCCTACGAGCAGTACTTC. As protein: CASSLEGGSSYEQYF.

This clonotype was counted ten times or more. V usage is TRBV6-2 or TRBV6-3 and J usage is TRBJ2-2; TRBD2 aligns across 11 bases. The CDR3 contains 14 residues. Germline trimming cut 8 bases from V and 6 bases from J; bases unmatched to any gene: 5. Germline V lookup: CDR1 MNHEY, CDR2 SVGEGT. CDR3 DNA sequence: TGTGCCAGCGCGACTAGCGGGGAGTCCGGGGAGCTGTTTTTT. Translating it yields CASATSGESGELFF.

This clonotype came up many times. This chain's CDR3 is CASSPPGLRGNTIYF. The CDR3 DNA sequence: TGTGCCAGCAGCCCGCCGGGGCTTAGAGGAAACACCATATATTTT. This sequence joins TRBV3-1 and TRBJ1-3; the D gene is possibly TRBD1 (5 bases). Germline V CDR1 and CDR2: LGHDT, YNNKEL (reference sequence). Trimming took 4 bases from V and 4 from J, leaving 14 bases between them. There are 15 residues in the CDR3.

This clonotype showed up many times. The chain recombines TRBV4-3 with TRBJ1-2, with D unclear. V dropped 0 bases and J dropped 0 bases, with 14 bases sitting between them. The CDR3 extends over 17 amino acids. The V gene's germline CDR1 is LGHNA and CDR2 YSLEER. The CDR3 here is CASSQDDMTGPNYGYTF. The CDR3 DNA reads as TGCGCCAGCAGCCAAGATGATATGACGGGCCCTAACTATGGCTACACCTTC.

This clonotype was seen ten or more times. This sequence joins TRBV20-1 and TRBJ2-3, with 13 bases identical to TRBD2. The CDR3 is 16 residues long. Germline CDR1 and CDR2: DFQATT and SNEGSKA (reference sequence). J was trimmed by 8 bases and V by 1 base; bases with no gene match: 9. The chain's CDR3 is CSARGGTSGELSTQYF. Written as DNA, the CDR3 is TGCAGTGCTAGAGGGGGGACTAGCGGGGAGTTGAGTACGCAGTATTTT.

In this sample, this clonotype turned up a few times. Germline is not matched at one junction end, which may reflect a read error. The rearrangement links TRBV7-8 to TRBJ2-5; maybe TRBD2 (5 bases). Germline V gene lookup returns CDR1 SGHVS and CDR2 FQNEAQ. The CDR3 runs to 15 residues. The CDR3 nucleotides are TGTGCCAGCAGCTTACAAATGGACTTACAAGAGACCCAGTACTTT. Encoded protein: CASSLQMDLQETQYF.

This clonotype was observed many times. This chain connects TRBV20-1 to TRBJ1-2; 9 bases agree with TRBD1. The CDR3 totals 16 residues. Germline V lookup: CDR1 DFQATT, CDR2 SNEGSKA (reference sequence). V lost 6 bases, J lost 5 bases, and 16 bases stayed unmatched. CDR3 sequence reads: CSATPPGQGLLYGYTF. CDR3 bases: TGCAGTGCCACCCCTCCGGGACAGGGTCTGTTGTATGGCTACACCTTC.

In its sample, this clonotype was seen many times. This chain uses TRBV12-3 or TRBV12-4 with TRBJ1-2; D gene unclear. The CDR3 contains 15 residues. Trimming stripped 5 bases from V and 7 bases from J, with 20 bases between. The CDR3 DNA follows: TGTGCCAGCAGTCCGTACAGTGAAGGGTTTGGTGGCTACACCTTC. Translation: CASSPYSEGFGGYTF.

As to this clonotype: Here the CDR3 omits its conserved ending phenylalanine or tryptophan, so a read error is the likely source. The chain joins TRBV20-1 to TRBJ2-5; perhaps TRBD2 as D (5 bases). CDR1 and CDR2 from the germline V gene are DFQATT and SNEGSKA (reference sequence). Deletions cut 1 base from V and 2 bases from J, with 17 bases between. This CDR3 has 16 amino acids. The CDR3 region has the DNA TGCAGTGCTAGAGCATACCTTTCGGGATTGCAAGAGACCCAGTACTGC. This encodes CSARAYLSGLQETQYC.

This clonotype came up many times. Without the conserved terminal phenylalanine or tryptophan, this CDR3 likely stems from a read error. The CDR3 nucleotides read TGCGCCAGCAGCTTGGGACAGGCAATATCACCCCTCCACTGT. Its translation: CASSLGQAISPLHC. The chain employs TRBV5-1 and TRBJ1-6; a possible D gene is TRBD1 (6 bases). V was clipped by 0 bases and J by 10 bases, with 11 bases between them. Germline CDR1 SGHRS, CDR2 YFSETQ. This CDR3 is 14 amino acids long.